This T cell receptor (beta chain) was sequenced for a study of control samples from healthy donors and cancer patients. V was shortened by 0 bases and J by 1 base, with 9 bases between the two germline ends. Germline V gene data show CDR1 as SEHNR and CDR2 as FQNEAQ (reference sequence). The CDR3 spans 15 residues. Measured with immunoSEQ multiplex PCR; TCRdb has only the in-frame clones, and not every one. In the table there are around 190,000 clones, around nine tenths of which are singletons. The sample comprised blood. The clonotype originates from a man aged 25 to 40 in good health. The chain is built from TRBV7-9 and TRBJ1-1; weak D call: TRBD1 (5 bases). CDR3 DNA sequence: TGTGCCAGCAGCTTAGCGCAGGGACGGAACACTGAAGCTTTCTTT. This codes for CASSLAQGRNTEAFF.